This T cell receptor (beta chain) came from a study of blood T cell repertoires in COVID-19. Study information: There were acute and convalescent COVID-19 samples, and they came from the United States, Italy and Spain. PBMCs, B-cell-depleted T cells, or T cells were the source of the cDNA or gDNA that made up the material.

The data were produced by immunoSEQ multiplex PCR, yet TCRdb's version contains in-frame clones alone and is incomplete. This table has under 60,000 clones, roughly 88% appearing once. This CDR3 is built from 12 residues. Germline loops: CDR1 MNHEY, CDR2 SVGAGI. V lost 2 bases and J lost 9, with 7 bases in between. Sequencing was carried out using peripheral blood. V is TRBV6-5 and J is TRBJ2-2; D is unresolved. This TCR derives from a man younger than 40 with COVID-19, enrolled during active disease. The CDR3, as DNA: TGTGCCAGCAGTTACGCTGGGCGGGAGCTGTTTTTT. This gives the protein CASSYAGRELFF.